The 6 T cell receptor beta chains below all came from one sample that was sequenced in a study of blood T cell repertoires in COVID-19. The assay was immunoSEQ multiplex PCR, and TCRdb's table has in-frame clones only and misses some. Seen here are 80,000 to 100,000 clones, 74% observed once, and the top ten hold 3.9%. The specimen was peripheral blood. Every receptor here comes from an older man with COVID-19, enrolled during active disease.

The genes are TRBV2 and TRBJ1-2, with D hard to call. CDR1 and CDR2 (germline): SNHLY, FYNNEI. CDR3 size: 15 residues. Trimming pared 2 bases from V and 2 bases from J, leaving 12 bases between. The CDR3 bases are TGTGCCAGCAGTGAATCCAGCCGGGGAAACTATGGCTACACCTTC. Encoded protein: CASSESSRGNYGYTF.

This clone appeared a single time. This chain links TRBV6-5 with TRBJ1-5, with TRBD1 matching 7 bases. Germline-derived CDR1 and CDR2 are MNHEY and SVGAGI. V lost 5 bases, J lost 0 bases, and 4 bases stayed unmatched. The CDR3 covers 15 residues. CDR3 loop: CASSRQGYSNQPQHF. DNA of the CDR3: TGTGCCAGCAGTCGACAGGGCTATAGCAATCAGCCCCAGCATTTT.

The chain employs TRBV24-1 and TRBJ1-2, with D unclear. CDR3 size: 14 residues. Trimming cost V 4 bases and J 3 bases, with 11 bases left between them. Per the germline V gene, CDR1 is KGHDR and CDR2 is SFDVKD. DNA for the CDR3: TGTGCCACCAGTGACCCTCCCCGAGACTATGGCTACACCTTC. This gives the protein CATSDPPRDYGYTF.

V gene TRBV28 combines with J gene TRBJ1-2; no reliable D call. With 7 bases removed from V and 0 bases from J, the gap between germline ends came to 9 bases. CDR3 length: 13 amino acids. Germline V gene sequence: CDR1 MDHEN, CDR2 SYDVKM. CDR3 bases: TGTGCCAGCATCAGTTCCCCTAACTATGGCTACACCTTC. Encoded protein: CASISSPNYGYTF.

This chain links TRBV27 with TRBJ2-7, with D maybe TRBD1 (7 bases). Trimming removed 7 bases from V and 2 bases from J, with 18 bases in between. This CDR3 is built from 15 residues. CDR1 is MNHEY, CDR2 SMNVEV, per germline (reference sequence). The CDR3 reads CASKKRQGGPYEQYF. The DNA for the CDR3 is TGTGCCAGCAAAAAGCGACAGGGAGGACCCTACGAGCAGTACTTC.

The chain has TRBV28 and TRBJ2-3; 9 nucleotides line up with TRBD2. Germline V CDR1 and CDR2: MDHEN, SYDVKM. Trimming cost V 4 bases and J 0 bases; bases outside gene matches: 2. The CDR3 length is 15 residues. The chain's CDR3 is CASSSSGTSTDTQYF. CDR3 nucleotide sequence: TGTGCCAGCAGTTCTAGCGGGACTAGCACAGATACGCAGTATTTT.